Here is one T cell receptor beta chain with its context. Authors' methods: Reference gene primer amplification in the assay estimated nucleated cell counts. Generated by immunoSEQ multiplex PCR, the TCRdb table keeps only in-frame clones and is missing some. The V and J calls and the clone size are those of that table, but D and trimming were determined from the DNA. This sample has around 21,000 clones; 88% occur once, and the top ten carry over 8.5%. The source of the sample is a study of blood T cell repertoires in COVID-19. Study summary: Spain, Italy and the United States supplied samples that represented acute and convalescent COVID-19. T cells, B-cell-depleted T cells, or PBMCs supplied cDNA or gDNA.

CDR3 size: 14 residues. V was clipped by 3 bases and J by 4 bases; unmatched bases: 6. Germline-derived CDR1 and CDR2 are DFQATT and SNEGSKA (reference sequence). The specimen sequenced was peripheral blood. This TCR was recovered from a human donor in a cohort sampled during active COVID-19. This chain joins TRBV20-1 and TRBJ1-2, with 9 bases that match TRBD1. The CDR3 DNA reads TGCAGTGCTAGTGGACAGGGGACCTTCTATGGCTACACCTTC. Translation gives CSASGQGTFYGYTF.